These T cell receptor beta chains were read from a single sample in a study of post-analysis software for immune sequencing data. TCRdb ran MiXCR on the PCR reads and lists one entry per CDR3 protein. Altogether 700,000 to 800,000 distinct CDR3 sequences are present, 25% to 30% being singletons, with the ten largest covering more than 0.45%. The sample consisted of blood. The source of these receptors is a girl aged 10 to 17 with multiple sclerosis. Both conserved end residues are part of each CDR3. D genes are given only for firm matches. The size of a clone is reported for some rows only, either as once, few or many, or as a class for expanded clones.

j_gene,v_gene,d_gene,abundance,CDR3aa,CDR3nt
TRBJ2-7,TRBV7-9,.,few,CASSFTGEVEQYF,TGTGCCAGCAGCTTCACAGGGGAGGTCGAGCAGTACTTC
TRBJ1-2,TRBV14,.,.,CASSQATRERGYTF,TGTGCCAGCAGCCAAGCGACGAGGGAACGTGGCTACACCTTC
TRBJ1-1,TRBV6-6,.,.,CASTQTVPGGHGAFF,TGTGCCAGCACCCAGACAGTCCCGGGAGGTCACGGAGCTTTCTTT
TRBJ2-1,TRBV28,.,.,CASSLGAGAYNEQFF,TGTGCCAGCAGTTTAGGGGCAGGGGCTTACAATGAGCAGTTCTTC
TRBJ2-7,TRBV29-1,.,.,CSVDDGYEQYF,TGTAGCGTTGACGACGGCTACGAGCAGTACTTC
TRBJ2-1,TRBV7-2,.,few,CASSLWPESGYNEQFF,TGTGCCAGCAGCTTGTGGCCGGAAAGCGGGTACAATGAGCAGTTCTTC
TRBJ2-2,TRBV20-1,TRBD1,.,CSASPGQGVGELFF,TGCAGTGCTAGCCCGGGACAGGGGGTCGGGGAGCTGTTTTTT
TRBJ2-7,TRBV29-1,.,many,CSVDLGNQYF,TGCAGCGTTGATTTGGGTAACCAGTACTTC
TRBJ1-1,TRBV10-1,.,.,CASSALDLGRGTEAFF,TGCGCCAGCAGCGCTCTCGATCTGGGGCGAGGTACTGAAGCTTTCTTT
TRBJ1-2,TRBV3-1,.,few,CASSQVRLRSGYTF,TGTGCCAGCAGCCAAGTTCGTTTGCGGAGTGGCTACACCTTC
TRBJ1-2,TRBV9,TRBD1,.,CASSARTGPANYGYTF,TGTGCCAGCAGCGCCCGGACAGGGCCCGCTAACTATGGCTACACCTTC